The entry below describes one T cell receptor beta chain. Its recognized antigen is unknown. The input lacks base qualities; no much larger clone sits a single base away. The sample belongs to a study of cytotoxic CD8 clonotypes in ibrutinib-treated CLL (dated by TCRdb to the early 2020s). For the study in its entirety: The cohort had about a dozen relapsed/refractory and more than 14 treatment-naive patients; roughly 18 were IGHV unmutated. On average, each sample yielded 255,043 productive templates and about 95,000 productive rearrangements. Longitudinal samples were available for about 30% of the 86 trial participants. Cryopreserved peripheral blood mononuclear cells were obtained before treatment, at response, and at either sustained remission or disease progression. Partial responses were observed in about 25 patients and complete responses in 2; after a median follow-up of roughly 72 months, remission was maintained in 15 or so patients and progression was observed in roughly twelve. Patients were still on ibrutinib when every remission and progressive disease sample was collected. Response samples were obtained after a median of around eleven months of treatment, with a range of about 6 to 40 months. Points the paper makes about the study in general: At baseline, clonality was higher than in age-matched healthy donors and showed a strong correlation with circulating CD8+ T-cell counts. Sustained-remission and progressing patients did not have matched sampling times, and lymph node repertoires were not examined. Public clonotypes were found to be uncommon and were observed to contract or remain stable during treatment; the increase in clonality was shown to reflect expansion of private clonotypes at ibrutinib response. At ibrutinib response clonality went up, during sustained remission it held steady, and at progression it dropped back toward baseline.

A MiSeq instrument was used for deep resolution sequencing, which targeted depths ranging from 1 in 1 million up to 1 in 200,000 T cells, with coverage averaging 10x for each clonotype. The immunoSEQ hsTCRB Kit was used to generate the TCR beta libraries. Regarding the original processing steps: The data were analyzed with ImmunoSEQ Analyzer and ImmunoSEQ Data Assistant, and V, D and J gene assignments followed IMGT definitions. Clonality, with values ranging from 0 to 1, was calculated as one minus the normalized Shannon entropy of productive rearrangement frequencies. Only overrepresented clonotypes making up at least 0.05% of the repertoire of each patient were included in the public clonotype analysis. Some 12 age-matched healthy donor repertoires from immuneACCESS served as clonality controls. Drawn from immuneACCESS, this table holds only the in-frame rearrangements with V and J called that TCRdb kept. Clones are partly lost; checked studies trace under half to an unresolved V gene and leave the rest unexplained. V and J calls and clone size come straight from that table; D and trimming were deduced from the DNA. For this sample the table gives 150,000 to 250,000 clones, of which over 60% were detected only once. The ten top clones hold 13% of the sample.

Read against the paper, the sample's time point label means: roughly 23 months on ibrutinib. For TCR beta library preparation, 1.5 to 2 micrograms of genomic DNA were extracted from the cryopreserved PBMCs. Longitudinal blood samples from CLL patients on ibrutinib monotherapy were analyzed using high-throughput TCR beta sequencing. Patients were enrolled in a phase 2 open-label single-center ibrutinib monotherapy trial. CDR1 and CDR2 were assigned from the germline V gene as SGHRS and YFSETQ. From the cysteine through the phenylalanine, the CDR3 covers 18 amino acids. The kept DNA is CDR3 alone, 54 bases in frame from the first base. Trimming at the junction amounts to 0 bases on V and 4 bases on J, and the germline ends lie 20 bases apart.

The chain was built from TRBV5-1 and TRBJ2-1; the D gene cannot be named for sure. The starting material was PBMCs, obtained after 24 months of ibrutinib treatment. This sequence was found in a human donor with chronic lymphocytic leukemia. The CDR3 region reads CASSLDSPGRSRYNEQFF. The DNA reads TGCGCCAGCAGCTTGGATTCCCCCGGGCGGTCGCGTTACAATGAGCAGTTCTTC.